This entry lists 5 T cell receptor beta chains sequenced from one sample in a study of T cell responses to AZD1222 COVID-19 vaccine. Profiled with immunoSEQ multiplex PCR; TCRdb holds only in-frame clones, not every one. The sample includes 180,000 or so clones, about 90% of them seen just once. The sequencing used peripheral blood, collected on day 0 of AZD1222 vaccination. These receptors were taken from an adult in good health.

This clone has a single count. J is TRBJ2-7 and V is TRBV11-3; no definite D call. Germline loops: CDR1 SGHNT, CDR2 YENEEA. Trimming left V 2 bases short and J 6 bases short, with 2 bases between. The CDR3 contains 10 residues. Here the CDR3 reads CASSLSEQYF. For the CDR3, the DNA is TGTGCCAGCAGCTTATCCGAGCAGTACTTC.

The genes are TRBV5-4 and TRBJ2-4; no firm D call. CDR1 and CDR2 (germline): SGHNT, YYREEE (reference sequence). V was shortened by 1 base and J by 1 base, with 6 bases between the two germline ends. The CDR3 is made up of 14 amino acids. CDR3 in amino acids: CASSLNPAKNIQYF. In DNA, the CDR3 is TGTGCCAGCAGCTTGAACCCGGCCAAAAACATTCAGTACTTC.

The chain carries TRBV24-1 and TRBJ2-3; TRBD1 matches 9 bases. Germline CDR1 is KGHDR and CDR2 is SFDVKD. The junction had 6 bases not matched to a gene; V was cut back by 4 bases and J by 2 bases. The CDR3 length is 16 residues. The CDR3 coding sequence is TGTGCCACCAGTGAATCCGGGACAGGGTTCACAGATACGCAGTATTTT. Its translation: CATSESGTGFTDTQYF.

The chain recombines TRBV28 with TRBJ2-3; a weak D match, TRBD1 (5 bases). This CDR3 is built from 14 residues. CDR1 and CDR2 (germline): MDHEN, SYDVKM. V dropped 6 bases and J dropped 4 bases, with 14 bases sitting between them. CDR3 in amino acids: CASRATGPPDTQYF. CDR3 DNA: TGTGCCAGCAGGGCAACAGGTCCTCCAGATACGCAGTATTTT.

This chain links TRBV6-2 or TRBV6-3 with TRBJ2-6; 7 nucleotides align to TRBD1. Losses at the gene ends were 5 bases for V and 2 bases for J; bases not matched to a gene: 6. The germline gives CDR1 MNHEY, CDR2 SVGEGT. The CDR3 extends over 16 amino acids. In nucleotides, the CDR3 is TGTGCCAGCAGTCGCGCAACAGGGGCTGGGGCCAACGTCCTGACTTTC. It encodes CASSRATGAGANVLTF.